These 22 T cell receptor beta chains came from one sample sequenced in a study of blood T cell repertoires in COVID-19. Some clones are missing from TCRdb's copy, which holds only in-frame ones; the method was immunoSEQ multiplex PCR. The sample gives approximately 20,000 clones, about 90% of which show up once; 8.5% to 14% is in the top ten. The sequenced material came from peripheral blood. The receptor set was obtained from a human donor in a cohort sampled during active COVID-19.

V and J are TRBV30 and TRBJ1-1, with no clear D. Germline-derived CDR1 and CDR2 are GTSNPN and SVGIG (reference sequence). The ends were cut back, 2 bases at V and 4 bases at J, with 11 bases in the middle. CDR3 length: 13 residues. This CDR3 reads CAWSKARGTEAFF. The DNA for the CDR3 is TGTGCCTGGAGTAAAGCGCGTGGCACTGAAGCTTTCTTT.

This clone came up a few times. The rearrangement uses TRBV7-8 and TRBJ2-3; possibly TRBD1 for D (6 bases). This CDR3 is built from 15 residues. Germline CDR1 is SGHVS and CDR2 is FQNEAQ. The V and J ends lost 3 bases and 2 bases respectively, with 12 bases between them. CDR3 residues: CASSLEGTNTDTQYF. CDR3 nucleotide sequence: TGTGCCAGCAGCTTGGAAGGGACAAACACAGATACGCAGTATTTT.

The chain recombines TRBV7-8 with TRBJ1-5; tentative D call: TRBD1 (6 bases). V lost 6 bases, J lost 1 base, and 16 bases lay in between. CDR3 size: 16 residues. CDR1 SGHVS and CDR2 FQNEAQ come from the germline V gene. The CDR3, as DNA: TGTGCCAGCAGTGGGGTACAGGGTCAAAGCAATCAGCCCCAGCATTTT. As protein: CASSGVQGQSNQPQHF. The full variable domain, rest sourced from reference TRBV7-8 and TRBJ1-5, is GAGVSQSPRYKVAKRGQDVALRCDPISGHVSLFWYQQALGQGPEFLTYFQNEAQLDKSGLPSDRFFAERPEGSVSTLKIQRTQQEDSAVYLCASSGVQGQSNQPQHFGDGTRLSIL.

The chain links TRBV6-2 or TRBV6-3 to TRBJ2-1; 9 bases match TRBD2. There are 15 residues in the CDR3. V shed 5 bases and J 7 bases; nucleotides not matched to a gene: 9. CDR1 MNHEY and CDR2 SVGEGT come from the germline V gene. The CDR3 protein is CASSPLGAGGNEQFF. CDR3 bases: TGTGCCAGCAGTCCCTTAGGAGCGGGGGGAAATGAGCAGTTCTTC.

The DNA of the CDR3 is TGTGCCAGCAGCCAAGAGGGACTGAGGAACACTGAAGCTTTCTTT. Translating gives CASSQEGLRNTEAFF. J is TRBJ1-1 and V is TRBV3-1 (or the pseudogene TRBV3-2); perhaps TRBD1 as D (5 bases). The germline V gene has CDR1 LGHDT and CDR2 YNNKEL (reference sequence). CDR3 length equals 15 residues. V gave up 0 bases and J gave up 1 base, with 9 bases separating them.

CDR3 sequence (DNA): TGTGCCAGCAGCCAAGAATTGGGACAGGCGGCCTACGAGCAGTACTTC. Amino acids: CASSQELGQAAYEQYF. The chain carries TRBV3-1 (or the pseudogene TRBV3-2) and TRBJ2-7, with 8 bases fitting TRBD1. After removal of 0 bases from V and 2 bases from J, the junction contained 6 bases not matched to a gene. Germline loops: CDR1 LGHDT, CDR2 YNNKEL (reference sequence). The CDR3 is 16 amino acids.

The rearrangement uses TRBV19 and TRBJ2-5, with TRBD2 as a possible D gene (5 bases). Per germline, CDR1 LNHDA and CDR2 SQIVND (reference sequence). V was cut by 6 bases and J by 5 bases, with 16 bases left in between. The CDR3 extends over 14 amino acids. This chain's CDR3 is CASSAWWASETQYF. CDR3 DNA: TGTGCCAGTAGCGCTTGGTGGGCTAGCGAGACCCAGTACTTC. Using reference TRBV19 and TRBJ2-5 for the parts outside the CDR3, the full variable domain is DGGITQSPKYLFRKEGQNVTLSCEQNLNHDAMYWYRQDPGQGLRLIYYSQIVNDFQKGDIAEGYSVSREKKESFPLTVTSAQKNPTAFYLCASSAWWASETQYFGPGTRLLVL.

The rearrangement links TRBV27 to TRBJ1-3; tentative D call: TRBD1 (5 bases). In germline, CDR1 is MNHEY, CDR2 SMNVEV (reference sequence). With 6 bases removed from V and 0 bases from J, the gap between germline ends came to 15 bases. The CDR3 has 16 residues. CDR3 in amino acids: CASRERGPSSGNTIYF. CDR3 coding DNA: TGTGCCAGCAGGGAGCGGGGACCGAGCTCTGGAAACACCATATATTTT.

The table lists this clone with a few counts. The chain employs TRBV19 and TRBJ1-2; D is ambiguous. Trimming removed 0 bases at V and 0 bases at J, with 8 bases between. Looked up from germline, CDR1 is LNHDA and CDR2 is SQIVND (reference sequence). This CDR3 has 15 residues. DNA of the CDR3: TGTGCCAGTAGTATAGATTGGCAGGCTAACTATGGCTACACCTTC. Amino acid sequence: CASSIDWQANYGYTF.

This clone was recorded a few times. This rearrangement joins TRBV19 to TRBJ1-6; 7 bases are a match to TRBD1. Germline loops: CDR1 LNHDA, CDR2 SQIVND (reference sequence). V shed 5 bases and J 10 bases; nucleotides not matched to a gene: 5. This CDR3 is built from 13 residues. The CDR3 coding sequence is TGTGCCAGTAGTTTACAGGGGAAGTCACCCCTCCACTTT. The encoded protein is CASSLQGKSPLHF.

For the CDR3, the DNA is TGTGCCAGCAGCAACAGCGATCGGGAGGGTGAACTTTCTGAAGCTTTCTTT. Amino acid sequence: CASSNSDREGELSEAFF. V and J are TRBV7-2 and TRBJ1-1; D call uncertain. Deletions cut 5 bases from V and 6 bases from J, with 25 bases between. CDR3 length: 17 residues. The germline gives CDR1 SGHTA, CDR2 FQGNSA. Full variable domain (remainder filled in from reference TRBV7-2 and TRBJ1-1): GAGVSQSPSNKVTEKGKDVELRCDPISGHTALYWYRQSLGQGLEFLIYFQGNSAPDKSGLPSDRFSAERTGGSVSTLTIQRTQQEDSAVYLCASSNSDREGELSEAFFGQGTRLTVV.

The rearrangement joins TRBV4-1 to TRBJ2-7; 8 bases map to TRBD1. The trim removed 4 bases at V and 4 bases at J, leaving 6 bases unmatched. CDR1 is MGHRA, CDR2 YSYEKL, per germline. The CDR3 consists of 14 residues. CDR3 amino acids: CASSRGQAKYEQYF. The CDR3 DNA sequence: TGCGCCAGCAGCCGGGGACAGGCGAAGTACGAGCAGTACTTC.

This chain links TRBV4-1 with TRBJ2-2; the D gene is possibly TRBD1 (5 bases). The germline V and J ends were trimmed by 4 bases and 4 bases, with 19 bases remaining between them. Germline CDR1 and CDR2: MGHRA and YSYEKL. This CDR3 region has 17 residues. The CDR3 loop is CASSRYTLTEVTGELFF. The CDR3 DNA is TGCGCCAGCAGCCGATACACCTTGACAGAAGTCACCGGGGAGCTGTTTTTT.

The chain is built from TRBV28 and TRBJ1-2; perhaps TRBD1 as D (5 bases). Germline V CDR1 and CDR2: MDHEN, SYDVKM. V gave up 6 bases and J gave up 3 bases, with 14 bases separating them. The CDR3 length is 14 residues. This CDR3 is CASSPALGDYGYTF. The CDR3 bases are TGTGCCAGCAGCCCCGCTTTAGGGGACTATGGCTACACCTTC.

This chain links TRBV6-1 with TRBJ1-2; tentative D call: TRBD1 (6 bases). Germline V lookup: CDR1 MNHNS, CDR2 SASEGT. The CDR3 covers 15 residues. V lost 3 bases and J 4 bases, leaving 15 bases between the germline ends. Written as DNA, the CDR3 is TGTGCCAGCAGTGATTCGGACAGCGAAATCTATGGCTACACCTTC. This encodes CASSDSDSEIYGYTF.

The CDR3 DNA sequence: TGTGCCAGCAGCCAAAGACAGGAAATGTTTTTT. It translates to CASSQRQEMFF. The chain combines TRBV3-1 (or the pseudogene TRBV3-2) with TRBJ1-4; D is possibly TRBD1 (6 bases). The V gene lost 2 bases and the J gene lost 15 bases, with 10 bases spanning the gap. This CDR3 has 11 amino acids. Germline lookup yields CDR1 LGHDT and CDR2 YNNKEL (reference sequence).

The gene calls are TRBV30 and TRBJ1-1; 12 nucleotides align to TRBD1. CDR3 size: 15 residues. V lost 2 bases and J lost 5; bases outside the gene matches: 6. Germline V CDR1 and CDR2: GTSNPN, SVGIG (reference sequence). The CDR3 here is CAWSTLGQGATEAFF. The CDR3 region has the DNA TGTGCCTGGAGTACCCTGGGACAGGGGGCGACTGAAGCTTTCTTT.

The chain uses TRBV9 and TRBJ2-2; 7 bases line up with TRBD2. The CDR3 consists of 15 residues. The ends lost 3 bases at V and 8 bases at J; junction bases unmatched: 10. CDR1 is SGDLS, CDR2 YYNGEE, per germline. The CDR3 protein is CASSARGGDYGELFF. CDR3 sequence (DNA): TGTGCCAGCAGCGCCCGGGGAGGGGATTATGGGGAGCTGTTTTTT.

A single count supports this clone. The J gene is TRBJ1-6, the V gene TRBV30; D ambiguous. The CDR3 is 13 residues long. Per germline, CDR1 GTSNPN and CDR2 SVGIG (reference sequence). Between the trimmed V and J ends, which lost 5 bases and 6 bases, there was a span of 11 bases. CDR3: CAWDWELNSPLHF. CDR3 DNA sequence: TGTGCCTGGGATTGGGAGCTTAATTCACCCCTCCACTTT.

The chain recombines TRBV6-6 with TRBJ1-2; TRBD1 agrees at 7 bases. The germline V gene encodes CDR1 MNHNY and CDR2 SVGAGI (reference sequence). The CDR3 loop spans 15 amino acids. With 5 bases clipped from V and 2 bases from J, the junction kept 8 bases outside the gene matches. The CDR3 sequence: CASSLLGTVNYGYTF. For the CDR3, the DNA is TGTGCCAGCAGTCTACTGGGGACAGTAAACTATGGCTACACCTTC.

V usage is TRBV19 and J usage is TRBJ2-3; D gene ambiguous. Germline CDR1 reads LNHDA; CDR2 reads SQIVND (reference sequence). V lost 9 bases, J lost 6 bases, and 10 bases lay in between. The CDR3 has 11 amino acids. CDR3 sequence: CASREADTQYF. The CDR3 DNA sequence: TGTGCCAGCAGAGAGGCGGATACGCAGTATTTT.

This chain connects TRBV13 to TRBJ1-2; no clear D. CDR3 length: 15 residues. V was trimmed by 0 bases and J by 8 bases, leaving 16 bases between them. Germline V gene data show CDR1 as PRHDT and CDR2 as FYEKMQ (reference sequence). The DNA for the CDR3 is TGTGCCAGCAGCTTAGGGGGCAGGCCCTCTATGGGCTACACCTTC. As protein: CASSLGGRPSMGYTF.